This TCR beta chain was recorded in a study of PD-L1 blockade in urothelial cancer. Time point meaning: peripheral blood 6 weeks after treatment start. The study's findings and limits: TCR clonality was measured in pretreatment peripheral blood. Clonality below the median predicted better survival.

Assay: immunoSEQ multiplex PCR; the TCRdb copy retains only in-frame clones and omits some. The sample yields more than 90,000 clones, less than 90% seen once. With respect to this clone: The antigen is not known.

The sequencing here drew on PBMCs, taken around atezolizumab (anti-PD-L1) treatment. This TCR was recovered from an older man with urothelial cancer.

As DNA, the CDR3 is TGTGCCAGCAGGGGACTAGCGGGGAGCACAGATACGCAGTATTTT. Encoded protein: CASRGLAGSTDTQYF. V usage is TRBV25-1 and J usage is TRBJ2-3, with 13 bases aligning to TRBD2. J was trimmed by 0 bases and V by 6 bases; bases with no gene match: 0. Germline CDR1 reads MGHDK; CDR2 reads SYGVNS. The CDR3 runs to 15 residues.